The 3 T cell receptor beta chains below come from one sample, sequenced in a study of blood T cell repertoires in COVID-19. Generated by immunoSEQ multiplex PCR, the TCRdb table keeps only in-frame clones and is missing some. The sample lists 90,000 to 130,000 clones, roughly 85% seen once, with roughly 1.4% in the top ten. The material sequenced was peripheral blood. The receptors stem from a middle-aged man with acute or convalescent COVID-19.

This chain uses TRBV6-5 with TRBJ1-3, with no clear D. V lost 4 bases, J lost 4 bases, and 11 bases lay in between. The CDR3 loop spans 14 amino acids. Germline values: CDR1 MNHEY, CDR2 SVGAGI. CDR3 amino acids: CASSWRGEGNTIYF. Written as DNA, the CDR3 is TGTGCCAGCAGTTGGCGCGGGGAGGGAAACACCATATATTTT.

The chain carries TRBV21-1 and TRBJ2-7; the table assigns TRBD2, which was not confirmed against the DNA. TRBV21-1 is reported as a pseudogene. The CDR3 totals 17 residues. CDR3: CASSKGGELAFEYEQYF. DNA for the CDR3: TGTGCCAGCAGCAAAGGGGGAGAACTAGCGTTCGAGTACGAGCAGTACTTC.

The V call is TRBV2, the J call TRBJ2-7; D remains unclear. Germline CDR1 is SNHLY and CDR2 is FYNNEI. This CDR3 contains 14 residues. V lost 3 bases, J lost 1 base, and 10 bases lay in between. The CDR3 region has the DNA TGTGCCAGCAGTGATGAGCAGGCTTCCTACGAGCAGTACTTC. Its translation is CASSDEQASYEQYF.